These 26 T cell receptor beta chains came from one sample sequenced in a study of graft-versus-host responses after intestinal transplantation. Only in-frame clones appear in the TCRdb table, and some are missing; sequencing was by immunoSEQ multiplex PCR. The sample lists around 20,000 clones; 80% to 95% were seen once. The starting material was PBMCs, obtained 350 to 400 days after transplant. These receptors were taken from a human patient who received an intestinal transplant, so some T cells may come from the graft donor.

V is TRBV15 and J is TRBJ2-7, with D hard to call. V was cut by 1 base and J by 0 bases, with 10 bases left in between. Germline loops: CDR1 LNHNV, CDR2 YYDKDF (reference sequence). The CDR3 length is 15 residues. CDR3 DNA sequence: TGTGCCACCAGCAGAGCCCCGGCCCCCTCCTACGAGCAGTACTTC. Translating it yields CATSRAPAPSYEQYF.

This clone has more than one count but fewer than ten. This chain connects TRBV6-1 to TRBJ2-1; 13 bases agree with TRBD2. There are 14 residues in the CDR3. Germline trimming cut 10 bases from V and 3 bases from J; bases unmatched to any gene: 3. Germline values: CDR1 MNHNS, CDR2 SASEGT. The CDR3 DNA is TGTGCCACCAGACTAGCGGGGGGCTACAATGAGCAGTTCTTC. This sequence encodes CATRLAGGYNEQFF.

This CDR3 is CASSWGPSLDEQYF. CDR3 sequence (DNA): TGTGCCAGCAGTTGGGGCCCCAGCCTCGACGAGCAGTACTTC. This chain joins TRBV6-1 and TRBJ2-7, with D possibly being TRBD1 (5 bases). CDR3 length: 14 amino acids. The germline V and J ends were trimmed by 5 bases and 5 bases, with 16 bases remaining between them. CDR1 and CDR2 from the germline V gene are MNHNS and SASEGT.

The rearrangement uses TRBV5-6 and TRBJ2-1; unclear D gene. In germline, CDR1 is SGHDT, CDR2 YYEEEE. The germline V and J ends were trimmed by 0 bases and 7 bases, with 8 bases remaining between them. This CDR3 contains 13 residues. CDR3 nucleotides: TGTGCCAGCAGCTTGGTGCTGGCAAATGAGCAGTTCTTC. Translated: CASSLVLANEQFF. Complete variable domain (other parts from reference TRBV5-6 and TRBJ2-1): DAGVTQSPTHLIKTRGQQVTLRCSPKSGHDTVSWYQQALGQGPQFIFQYYEEEERQRGNFPDRFSGHQFPNYSSELNVNALLLGDSALYLCASSLVLANEQFFGPGTRLTVL.

The rearrangement joins TRBV2 to TRBJ2-3; D not resolved. Germline-derived CDR1 and CDR2 are SNHLY and FYNNEI. CDR3 length equals 14 residues. The V end was cut by 6 bases, the J end by 2 bases, with 12 bases between. CDR3 coding DNA: TGTGCCAGCAGGGCGGACCTTGTCACAGATACGCAGTATTTT. Residues: CASRADLVTDTQYF.

This clone appeared a few times. The chain uses TRBV25-1 and TRBJ2-7; D not resolved. Germline CDR1 MGHDK, CDR2 SYGVNS. V was clipped by 3 bases and J by 3 bases, with 9 bases between them. CDR3 size: 13 residues. The DNA for the CDR3 is TGTGCCAGCAGTGAGGACCCAGGCTACGAGCAGTACTTC. It encodes CASSEDPGYEQYF.

The rearrangement uses TRBV4-2 and TRBJ1-3; D not certain. CDR3 length: 15 residues. V dropped 0 bases and J dropped 4 bases, with 10 bases sitting between them. Germline V lookup: CDR1 LGHNA, CDR2 YNFKEQ. CDR3 loop: CASSQEGSTGNTIYF. DNA for the CDR3: TGTGCCAGCAGCCAAGAAGGTAGTACGGGAAACACCATATATTTT.

The V call is TRBV28, the J call TRBJ2-3, with 9 bases lining up with TRBD1. CDR1 MDHEN and CDR2 SYDVKM come from the germline V gene. This CDR3 region has 15 residues. V lost 4 bases and J lost 3; bases outside the gene matches: 5. In DNA, the CDR3 is TGTGCCAGCAGTTCGCCCGGACAGGGGACAGATACGCAGTATTTT. Amino acid sequence: CASSSPGQGTDTQYF.

This clone was counted a few times. V gene TRBV2 combines with J gene TRBJ2-5; TRBD2 matches 7 bases. From germline, CDR1 is SNHLY and CDR2 FYNNEI. The CDR3 loop spans 14 amino acids. Trimming at V came to 6 bases and at J to 7 bases, leaving 11 bases not matched to a gene. The CDR3 DNA reads TGTGCCAGCAGACTCCCAGGGTGGGGGGGGACCCAGTACTTC. It is translated as CASRLPGWGGTQYF.

This rearrangement joins TRBV5-1 to TRBJ2-5, with a tentative D call TRBD2 (6 bases). The end of the DNA fits TRBJ2-7 better, so the J call may be wrong. CDR1 is SGHRS and CDR2 is YFSETQ in the germline V gene. The CDR3 is made up of 18 amino acids. This chain's CDR3 is CASSLRMLGRERSYEQYF. The DNA of the CDR3 is TGCGCCAGCAGCCTCCGTATGTTGGGACGGGAGAGGTCCTACGAGCAGTACTTC.

The CDR3 DNA reads TGTGCCAGCAGTCCAAGGAGCTCTGGGGCCAACGTCCTGACTTTC. This gives the protein CASSPRSSGANVLTF. The V and J genes are TRBV6-5 and TRBJ2-6; D remains ambiguous. There are 15 residues in the CDR3. CDR1 and CDR2 from the germline V gene are MNHEY and SVGAGI. The V end was cut by 5 bases, the J end by 0 bases, with 8 bases between.

The chain uses TRBV2 and TRBJ2-7, with 9 bases that match TRBD1. The V and J ends lost 10 bases and 2 bases, in that order; junction bases with no gene match: 9. The CDR3 runs 14 residues. Germline CDR1 reads SNHLY; CDR2 reads FYNNEI. The CDR3 protein is CAMIRDRVTYEQYF. The CDR3 bases are TGTGCCATGATCCGGGACAGGGTAACCTACGAGCAGTACTTC.

The J gene is TRBJ2-2, the V gene TRBV5-1; 8 bases are shared with TRBD2. The CDR3 length is 16 residues. CDR1 and CDR2 from the germline V gene are SGHRS and YFSETQ. V was pared by 3 bases and J by 2 bases, with 6 bases of the junction left unmatched. Here the CDR3 reads CASSSGTSLNTGELFF. CDR3 bases: TGCGCCAGCAGCTCCGGGACTAGTCTTAACACCGGGGAGCTGTTTTTT.

The gene calls are TRBV28 and TRBJ2-2; TRBD2 might be the D (6 bases). Germline values: CDR1 MDHEN, CDR2 SYDVKM. Trimming left V 6 bases short and J 9 bases short, with 17 bases between. The CDR3 length is 14 residues. The CDR3 reads CASRGTARKWELFF. The CDR3 nucleotides are TGTGCCAGCAGGGGGACTGCTCGAAAATGGGAGCTGTTTTTT. The full variable domain, its missing parts supplied by reference TRBV28 and TRBJ2-2, is DVKVTQSSRYLVKRTGEKVFLECVQDMDHENMFWYRQDPGLGLRLIYFSYDVKMKEKGDIPEGYSVSREKKERFSLILESASTNQTSMYLCASRGTARKWELFFGEGSRLTVL.

The chain carries TRBV7-9 and TRBJ2-7, with 8 bases identical to TRBD1. This CDR3 is built from 14 residues. V shed 5 bases and J 3 bases; nucleotides not matched to a gene: 6. Germline V lookup: CDR1 SEHNR, CDR2 FQNEAQ (reference sequence). The CDR3 is CASSHRDRNYEQYF. As DNA, the CDR3 is TGTGCCAGCAGCCACCGGGACAGGAACTACGAGCAGTACTTC.

The chain couples TRBV7-6 to TRBJ2-7, with TRBD2 matching 13 bases. The V segment lost 1 base and the J segment 4 bases; nucleotides outside the gene matches: 4. CDR3 size: 16 residues. The germline V gene has CDR1 SGHVS and CDR2 FNYEAQ. CDR3 sequence: CASSLEGTSGIYEQYF. Written as DNA, the CDR3 is TGTGCCAGCAGCTTAGAAGGGACTAGCGGGATATACGAGCAGTACTTC.

The chain recombines TRBV9 with TRBJ1-2, with 7 bases that match TRBD1. The J segment lost 7 bases and the V segment lost 6 bases, leaving 12 bases of the junction unmatched. Germline V CDR1 and CDR2: SGDLS, YYNGEE. The CDR3 covers 14 residues. The CDR3 sequence: CASNPGQKSGGYTF. CDR3 DNA: TGTGCCAGCAACCCGGGACAGAAGTCCGGTGGCTACACCTTC. Full variable domain (missing parts from reference TRBV9 and TRBJ1-2): DSGVTQTPKHLITATGQRVTLRCSPRSGDLSVYWYQQSLDQGLQFLIQYYNGEERAKGNILERFSAQQFPDLHSELNLSSLELGDSALYFCASNPGQKSGGYTFGSGTRLTVV.

The chain employs TRBV7-9 and TRBJ2-7, with TRBD2 as a possible D gene (6 bases). V was cut by 5 bases and J by 3 bases, with 11 bases left in between. CDR3 length: 13 residues. The germline gives CDR1 SEHNR, CDR2 FQNEAQ (reference sequence). CDR3 sequence (DNA): TGTGCCAGCAGCGGGGGGACCTTCTACGAGCAGTACTTC. It yields the protein CASSGGTFYEQYF. Full variable domain (remainder filled in from reference TRBV7-9 and TRBJ2-7): DTGVSQNPRHKITKRGQNVTFRCDPISEHNRLYWYRQTLGQGPEFLTYFQNEAQLEKSRLLSDRFSAERPKGSFSTLEIQRTEQGDSAMYLCASSGGTFYEQYFGPGTRLTVT.

V and J are TRBV2 and TRBJ2-7, with D unclear. CDR1 SNHLY and CDR2 FYNNEI come from the germline V gene. The CDR3 extends over 12 amino acids. V shed 8 bases and J shed 2 bases, with 10 bases lying between them. Here the CDR3 reads CASLQPTYEQYF. In DNA, the CDR3 is TGTGCCAGCTTACAGCCAACCTACGAGCAGTACTTC. Drawing the rest from reference TRBV2 and TRBJ2-7, the complete variable domain is EPEVTQTPSHQVTQMGQEVILRCVPISNHLYFYWYRQILGQKVEFLVSFYNNEISEKSEIFDDQFSVERPDGSNFTLKIRSTKLEDSAMYFCASLQPTYEQYFGPGTRLTVT.

This chain uses TRBV18 with TRBJ2-2; no firm D call. The CDR3 covers 16 residues. Trimming stripped 3 bases from V and 6 bases from J, with 17 bases between. Germline CDR1 reads KGHSH; CDR2 reads LQKENI. CDR3 sequence reads: CASSPPGRQAAGELFF. The CDR3 DNA follows: TGTGCCAGCTCACCCCCGGGCAGGCAGGCGGCCGGGGAGCTGTTTTTT.

The chain has TRBV7-3 and TRBJ1-1; tentatively, D is TRBD1 (6 bases). Trimming shortened V by 5 bases and J by 3 bases, and 10 bases separated the two germline ends. The length of the CDR3 is 13 residues. Germline V gene data show CDR1 as SGHTA and CDR2 as FQGTGA. The CDR3 sequence is CASSTDSYTEAFF. The CDR3 DNA is TGTGCCAGCAGCACGGACAGTTACACTGAAGCTTTCTTT. Filled out from reference TRBV7-3 and TRBJ1-1, the complete variable domain reads GAGVSQTPSNKVTEKGKYVELRCDPISGHTALYWYRQSLGQGPEFLIYFQGTGAADDSGLPNDRFFAVRPEGSVSTLKIQRTERGDSAVYLCASSTDSYTEAFFGQGTRLTVV.

The chain carries TRBV5-6 and TRBJ1-1; 12 bases map to TRBD1. The CDR3 covers 18 residues. The V segment lost 4 bases and the J segment 5 bases; nucleotides outside the gene matches: 15. The germline V gene has CDR1 SGHDT and CDR2 YYEEEE. The CDR3 region is CASSRLKPGTGGLTEAFF. The CDR3 nucleotides read TGTGCCAGCAGCCGTTTGAAACCCGGGACAGGGGGCTTAACTGAAGCTTTCTTT.

The chain links TRBV6-5 to TRBJ2-7, with 8 positions matching TRBD2. Germline-derived CDR1 and CDR2 are MNHEY and SVGAGI. This CDR3 spans 15 amino acids. Trimming took 0 bases from V and 3 from J; bases not matched to a gene: 4. CDR3 bases: TGTGCCAGCAGTTACTCCCGGGAGGGAGTCTACGAGCAGTACTTC. This translates into CASSYSREGVYEQYF.

CDR3 DNA sequence: TGTGCCAGCAGCTTAGGATGGATCCCCAGGGAGCTGTTTTTT. Amino acids: CASSLGWIPRELFF. The V gene is TRBV5-8, the J gene TRBJ2-2, with D unresolved. Germline-derived CDR1 and CDR2 are SGHTS and YDEGEE. The CDR3 runs 14 residues. Trimming took 2 bases from V and 9 from J, leaving 14 bases between them.

V gene TRBV5-1 combines with J gene TRBJ2-5; 8 bases are shared with TRBD2. Germline CDR1 is SGHRS and CDR2 is YFSETQ. The J segment lost 1 base and the V segment lost 3 bases, leaving 5 bases of the junction unmatched. CDR3 size: 15 residues. CDR3 sequence (DNA): TGCGCCAGCAGCTCGCTGGGACTAGGCCAAGAGACCCAGTACTTC. It is translated as CASSSLGLGQETQYF.

V usage is TRBV5-1 and J usage is TRBJ2-7; D not certain. This CDR3 is built from 15 residues. CDR1 is SGHRS and CDR2 is YFSETQ in the germline V gene. V lost 0 bases and J lost 4, with 14 bases in between. The CDR3: CASSLEETFTYEQYF. DNA of the CDR3: TGCGCCAGCAGCTTGGAGGAGACATTTACTTACGAGCAGTACTTC.